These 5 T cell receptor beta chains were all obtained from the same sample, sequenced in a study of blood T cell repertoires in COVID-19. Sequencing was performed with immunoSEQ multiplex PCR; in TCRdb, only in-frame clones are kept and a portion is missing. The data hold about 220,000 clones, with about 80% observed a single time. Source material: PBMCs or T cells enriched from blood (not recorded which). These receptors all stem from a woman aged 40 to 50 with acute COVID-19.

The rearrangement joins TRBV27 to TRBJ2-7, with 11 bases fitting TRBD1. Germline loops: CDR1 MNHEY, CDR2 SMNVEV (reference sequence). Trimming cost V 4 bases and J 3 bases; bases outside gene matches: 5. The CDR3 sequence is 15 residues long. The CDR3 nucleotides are TGTGCCAGCAGTTCAGGGGGGACAGGGGGCTACGAGCAGTACTTC. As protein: CASSSGGTGGYEQYF.

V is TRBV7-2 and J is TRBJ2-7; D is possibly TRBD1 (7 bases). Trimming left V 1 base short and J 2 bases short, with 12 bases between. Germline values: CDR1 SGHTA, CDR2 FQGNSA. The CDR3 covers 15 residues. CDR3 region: CASSLDTGEAYEQYF. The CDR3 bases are TGTGCCAGCAGCTTAGACACAGGGGAGGCCTACGAGCAGTACTTC.

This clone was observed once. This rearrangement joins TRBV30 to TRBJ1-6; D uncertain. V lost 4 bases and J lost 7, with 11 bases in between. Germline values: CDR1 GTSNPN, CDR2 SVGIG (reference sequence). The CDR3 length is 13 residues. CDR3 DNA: TGTGCCTGGAATCGAGGGAACAATTCACCCCTCCACTTT. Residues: CAWNRGNNSPLHF. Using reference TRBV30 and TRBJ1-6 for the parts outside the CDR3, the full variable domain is SQTIHQWPATLVQPVGSPLSLECTVEGTSNPNLYWYRQAAGRGLQLLFYSVGIGQISSEVPQNLSASRPQDRQFILSSKKLLLSDSGFYLCAWNRGNNSPLHFGNGTRLTVT.

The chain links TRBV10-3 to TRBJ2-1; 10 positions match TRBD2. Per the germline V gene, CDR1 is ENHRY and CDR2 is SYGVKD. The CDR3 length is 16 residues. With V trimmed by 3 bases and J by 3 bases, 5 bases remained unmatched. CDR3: CAISEGSGGLYNEQFF. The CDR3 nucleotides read TGTGCCATCAGTGAAGGTAGCGGGGGGCTCTACAATGAGCAGTTCTTC.

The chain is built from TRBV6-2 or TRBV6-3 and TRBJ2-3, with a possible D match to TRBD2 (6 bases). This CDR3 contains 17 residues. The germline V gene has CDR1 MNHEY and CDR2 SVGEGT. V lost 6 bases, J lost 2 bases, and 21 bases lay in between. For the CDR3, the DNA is TGTGCCAGCAGCCTCATACCGGGAGTTGGAGTCACAGATACGCAGTATTTT. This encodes CASSLIPGVGVTDTQYF.